This TCR beta chain was documented in a study of blood T cell repertoires in COVID-19. Across the whole study: Samples came from the United States, Italy and Spain, spanning acute and convalescent COVID-19. PBMCs, B-cell-depleted T cells, or T cells provided the cDNA or gDNA that made up the material.

In the authors' workflow: Nucleated cell number was recorded as an estimate derived from reference gene primer amplification. Using immunoSEQ multiplex PCR, the repertoire was profiled, and TCRdb retains in-frame clones only, with some absent. The V and J calls and clone size were taken over from that table, and D and trimming were inferred from the DNA. The sample carries 150,000 to 200,000 clones, 80% to 90% recorded once. The sequencing input was peripheral blood. This sequence was found in a man aged 18 to 30 who had recovered from COVID-19.

The CDR3 DNA reads as TGTGCCAGCAGAGGTGACAGGGATCGCGCCACCATATATTTT. It yields the protein CASRGDRDRATIYF. This chain links TRBV6-5 with TRBJ1-3, with 7 positions matching TRBD1. The CDR3 loop spans 14 amino acids. The V segment lost 6 bases and the J segment 9 bases; nucleotides outside the gene matches: 11. Germline V gene sequence: CDR1 MNHEY, CDR2 SVGAGI.